The 27 T cell receptor beta chains below were found in one sample sequenced in a study of T-cell reconstitution after alpha-beta-depleted transplantation in children. TCRbeta library construction was performed incorporating unique molecular identifiers. MiXCR, run by TCRdb on the PCR reads, gives a single entry per CDR3 protein. The sample lists about 500,000 distinct CDR3 sequences; approximately 30% were seen once. The specimen comprised PBMCs from the stem cell graft donor, sampled from the stem cell graft. The receptor source for this set is a human donor who donated a stem cell graft to a child with aplastic anemia.

The genes are TRBV6-2 or TRBV6-3 and TRBJ2-3; no reliable D call. Germline V gene lookup returns CDR1 MNHEY and CDR2 SVGEGT. Trimming removed 2 bases at V and 2 bases at J, with 8 bases between. The CDR3 has 14 residues. The DNA for the CDR3 is TGTGCCAGCAGTTACCGGGCCACCACAGATACGCAGTATTTT. Its translation: CASSYRATTDTQYF.

J is TRBJ2-2 and V is TRBV6-1; D might be TRBD1 (6 bases). The CDR3 has 13 residues. The V gene's germline CDR1 is MNHNS and CDR2 SASEGT. The CDR3 protein is CVVQGANTGELFF. The CDR3 nucleotides are TGTGTTGTACAGGGTGCGAACACCGGGGAGCTGTTTTTT.

This clonotype has just a few counts. The chain joins TRBV20-1 to TRBJ2-3; D is unresolved. Germline V CDR1 and CDR2: DFQATT, SNEGSKA (reference sequence). The CDR3 has 14 amino acids. The V and J ends lost 5 bases and 4 bases respectively, with 16 bases between them. CDR3 in DNA: TGCAGTGCTCCGAACCCTTTTAGGGCAGATACGCAGTATTTT. This codes for CSAPNPFRADTQYF.

Many counts were recorded for this clonotype. The rearrangement joins TRBV20-1 to TRBJ2-3, with TRBD2 matching over 11 bases. The CDR3 is 16 amino acids. CDR1 and CDR2 (germline): DFQATT, SNEGSKA (reference sequence). Unmatched junction bases numbered 10, after V lost 4 bases and J lost 4 bases. The CDR3 nucleotides are TGCAGTGCTAATCTTTTAGCGGGAGGGCGGTCAGATACGCAGTATTTT. It specifies CSANLLAGGRSDTQYF.

The chain joins TRBV19 to TRBJ2-3, with D perhaps TRBD1 (6 bases). V dropped 3 bases and J dropped 5 bases, with 12 bases sitting between them. The germline V gene has CDR1 LNHDA and CDR2 SQIVND (reference sequence). The length of the CDR3 is 14 residues. CDR3 sequence: CASSMPGARDTQYF. The CDR3 nucleotides are TGTGCCAGTAGTATGCCAGGGGCGCGAGATACGCAGTATTTT.

The rearrangement uses TRBV29-1 and TRBJ2-3; TRBD2 matches at 10 bases. CDR1 and CDR2 from the germline V gene are SQVTM and ANQGSEA. The CDR3 length is 14 residues. Losses at the gene ends were 6 bases for V and 5 bases for J; bases not matched to a gene: 8. CDR3 amino acids: CSVEREGPQDTQYF. The DNA for the CDR3 is TGCAGCGTAGAGCGGGAGGGCCCCCAAGATACGCAGTATTTT.

This clonotype was detected a few times. The chain uses TRBV5-1 and TRBJ2-5; 10 bases agree with TRBD1. CDR3 length equals 15 residues. Trimming at V came to 4 bases and at J to 5 bases, leaving 8 bases not matched to a gene. CDR1 SGHRS and CDR2 YFSETQ come from the germline V gene. CDR3 DNA sequence: TGCGCCAGCAGCAGGACAGGGGGGTCAGGGGAGACCCAGTACTTC. Its translation: CASSRTGGSGETQYF.

V usage is TRBV19 and J usage is TRBJ1-1; TRBD1 is a possible D gene (6 bases). The germline V gene has CDR1 LNHDA and CDR2 SQIVND (reference sequence). The V gene lost 5 bases and the J gene lost 0 bases, with 19 bases spanning the gap. The CDR3 is 17 residues long. CDR3 nucleotide sequence: TGTGCCAGTAGTCCCCGGGACACCAAGAGGGTGAACACTGAAGCTTTCTTT. It translates to CASSPRDTKRVNTEAFF.

The rearrangement uses TRBV29-1 and TRBJ1-1, with 7 nucleotides matching TRBD1. Losses at the gene ends were 8 bases for V and 5 bases for J; bases not matched to a gene: 5. This CDR3 contains 11 residues. Germline lookup yields CDR1 SQVTM and CDR2 ANQGSEA. The CDR3 region has the DNA TGCAGCATCCCAGGGGGGACTGAAGCTTTCTTT. It specifies CSIPGGTEAFF.

This clonotype was detected only a few times. The gene calls are TRBV10-1 and TRBJ2-3, with 8 bases that match TRBD1. Germline CDR1 WNHNN, CDR2 SYGVQD (reference sequence). This CDR3 comprises 19 residues. Trimming took 11 bases from V and 4 from J; bases not matched to a gene: 26. The CDR3 sequence: CAGTFGRGTGVNPADTQYF. CDR3 nucleotide sequence: TGCGCCGGGACCTTTGGGCGCGGGACAGGTGTTAACCCCGCAGATACGCAGTATTTT.

The rearrangement joins TRBV6-4 to TRBJ2-6; weak D call: TRBD1 (5 bases). Germline V gene sequence: CDR1 MRHNA, CDR2 SNTAGT. The CDR3 length is 19 residues. V dropped 5 bases and J dropped 0 bases, with 20 bases sitting between them. This CDR3 is CASSHRQSWNPSGANVLTF. In DNA form, the CDR3 reads TGTGCCAGCAGTCACCGACAGTCCTGGAATCCCTCTGGGGCCAACGTCCTGACTTTC.

The gene calls are TRBV12-3 or TRBV12-4 and TRBJ1-5, with a weak D call TRBD1 (6 bases). With 6 bases removed from V and 0 bases from J, the gap between germline ends came to 27 bases. This CDR3 has 20 residues. In DNA form, the CDR3 reads TGTGCCAGCAGCCCCTACCCTAACAGGGTGACCGACGTTAGCAATCAGCCCCAGCATTTT. Its protein is CASSPYPNRVTDVSNQPQHF.

The chain employs TRBV5-5 and TRBJ1-3, with 8 bases lining up with TRBD1. Per germline, CDR1 SGHKS and CDR2 YYEKEE (reference sequence). Trimming took 4 bases from V and 3 from J; bases not matched to a gene: 0. CDR3 length: 13 residues. CDR3 in amino acids: CASSGQGGNTIYF. The DNA for the CDR3 is TGTGCCAGCAGCGGACAGGGTGGAAACACCATATATTTT.

This clonotype appeared a single time. The J gene is TRBJ2-3, the V gene TRBV10-3; D gene uncertain. With 6 bases removed from V and 2 bases from J, the gap between germline ends came to 9 bases. Germline lookup yields CDR1 ENHRY and CDR2 SYGVKD. The CDR3 is 13 residues long. The chain's CDR3 is CAIRPTSTDTQYF. The CDR3 nucleotides are TGTGCCATCAGGCCGACTTCCACAGATACGCAGTATTTT.

This chain joins TRBV27 and TRBJ1-2; D is possibly TRBD1 (5 bases). The V and J ends lost 3 bases and 7 bases respectively, with 15 bases between them. Per germline, CDR1 MNHEY and CDR2 SMNVEV (reference sequence). The CDR3 sequence is 14 residues long. The CDR3 bases are TGTGCCAGCAGTTTGGGGGGGTTTGGCTCTGGCTACACCTTC. It encodes CASSLGGFGSGYTF.

V usage is TRBV7-9 and J usage is TRBJ1-5; maybe TRBD1 (6 bases). Germline V gene lookup returns CDR1 SEHNR and CDR2 FQNEAQ (reference sequence). The CDR3 is made up of 15 amino acids. V was trimmed by 4 bases and J by 7 bases, leaving 17 bases between them. DNA of the CDR3: TGTGCCAGCAGCTCCTCGACCGGGGGCCGGCAGCCCCAGCATTTT. Protein: CASSSSTGGRQPQHF.

V and J are TRBV20-1 and TRBJ2-3; D ambiguous. The CDR3 loop spans 13 amino acids. Germline CDR1 and CDR2: DFQATT and SNEGSKA (reference sequence). V lost 3 bases to trimming and J lost 2 bases, with 9 bases between them. The CDR3 DNA reads as TGCAGTGCTAGTAGGACCAACACAGATACGCAGTATTTT. Translated, it gives CSASRTNTDTQYF.

This rearrangement joins TRBV4-2 to TRBJ2-3; the D is unclear. The germline V gene encodes CDR1 LGHNA and CDR2 YNFKEQ. This CDR3 is 16 amino acids long. V lost 1 base, J lost 0 bases, and 11 bases lay in between. The CDR3 loop is CASSQGDGSSTDTQYF. In DNA form, the CDR3 reads TGTGCCAGCAGCCAAGGAGACGGTTCCAGCACAGATACGCAGTATTTT.

V usage is TRBV5-6 and J usage is TRBJ1-2; TRBD1 is a possible D gene (5 bases). V dropped 4 bases and J dropped 3 bases, with 13 bases sitting between them. The germline V gene encodes CDR1 SGHDT and CDR2 YYEEEE. The CDR3 is 14 amino acids. DNA for the CDR3: TGTGCCAGCAGCCGCGGTACAGGACACTATGGCTACACCTTC. It codes for CASSRGTGHYGYTF. Supplemented by reference TRBV5-6 and TRBJ1-2, the full variable domain reads DAGVTQSPTHLIKTRGQQVTLRCSPKSGHDTVSWYQQALGQGPQFIFQYYEEEERQRGNFPDRFSGHQFPNYSSELNVNALLLGDSALYLCASSRGTGHYGYTFGSGTRLTVV.

This clonotype has a handful of counts. The chain recombines TRBV12-5 with TRBJ1-1, with 7 bases lining up with TRBD1. Germline V gene data show CDR1 as LGHNT and CDR2 as FRNRAP. The trim removed 7 bases at V and 5 bases at J, leaving 7 bases unmatched. CDR3 size: 13 residues. CDR3 sequence (DNA): TGTGCTAGTGCCGAAGACAGGGCGACTGAAGCTTTCTTT. Amino acids: CASAEDRATEAFF.

The CDR3 DNA follows: TGTGCCAGCAGCCCCGACGGGGCGGGAGCAAGGGAGCAGTTCTTC. Its protein is CASSPDGAGAREQFF. The rearrangement joins TRBV7-3 to TRBJ2-1, with TRBD2 matching 7 bases. With 5 bases clipped from V and 10 bases from J, the junction kept 14 bases outside the gene matches. CDR3 length: 15 residues. Germline V gene lookup returns CDR1 SGHTA and CDR2 FQGTGA.

DNA of the CDR3: TGTGCCAGCAGTTACTGGAGCAGTCTCTCCTACAATGAGCAGTTCTTC. It yields the protein CASSYWSSLSYNEQFF. This chain uses TRBV6-2 or TRBV6-3 with TRBJ2-1; D is unresolved. Germline CDR1 and CDR2: MNHEY and SVGEGT. The CDR3 is 16 amino acids. The V and J ends lost 1 base and 0 bases respectively, with 10 bases between them.

The chain employs TRBV6-6 and TRBJ1-1; D not certain. This CDR3 is built from 12 residues. The germline V gene encodes CDR1 MNHNY and CDR2 SVGAGI (reference sequence). V was shortened by 7 bases and J by 4 bases, with 10 bases between the two germline ends. Written as DNA, the CDR3 is TGTGCCAGCAACCCGGTCGGCACTGAAGCTTTCTTT. The encoded protein is CASNPVGTEAFF.

The chain is built from TRBV29-1 and TRBJ2-1, with 12 bases that match TRBD2. Germline CDR1 SQVTM, CDR2 ANQGSEA. CDR3 length: 17 residues. The V and J ends lost 6 bases and 4 bases, in that order; junction bases with no gene match: 13. CDR3 sequence: CSVAPLAGGFVYNEQFF. The CDR3 DNA reads as TGCAGCGTCGCCCCGCTAGCGGGAGGGTTCGTATACAATGAGCAGTTCTTC.

The chain links TRBV6-2 or TRBV6-3 to TRBJ1-5; TRBD1 aligns across 8 bases. The CDR3 loop spans 18 amino acids. Germline V gives CDR1 MNHEY, CDR2 SVGEGT. V shed 0 bases, J shed 1 base, and the junction held 8 bases outside the gene matches. CDR3 sequence: CASSYSSQGAFSNQPQHF. The CDR3 DNA reads TGTGCCAGCAGTTACTCATCCCAGGGGGCATTCAGCAATCAGCCCCAGCATTTT.

This clonotype was found a few times. This sequence joins TRBV4-2 and TRBJ2-7; 8 bases line up with TRBD2. Trimming cost V 2 bases and J 5 bases; bases outside gene matches: 11. Germline V gives CDR1 LGHNA, CDR2 YNFKEQ. The CDR3 is made up of 16 amino acids. CDR3 loop: CASSQQLTSGRDEQYF. For the CDR3, the DNA is TGTGCCAGCAGCCAACAGCTTACCAGCGGGAGAGACGAGCAGTACTTC.

This clonotype was observed a few times. The rearrangement uses TRBV7-9 and TRBJ2-4; D gene unclear. Trimming took 1 base from V and 10 from J, leaving 5 bases between them. Germline-derived CDR1 and CDR2 are SEHNR and FQNEAQ (reference sequence). The CDR3 is 11 residues long. The CDR3 sequence: CASSLVHIQYF. CDR3 sequence (DNA): TGTGCCAGCAGCTTAGTACATATTCAGTACTTC.